The present T cell receptor (beta chain) was sequenced within a study of T-cell reconstitution after alpha-beta-depleted transplantation in children listed by TCRdb under 2016. For the wider study: The study quantitatively tracked T-cell immune reconstitution after TCRalphabeta/CD19-depleted allogeneic hematopoietic cell transplantation in children using TCR repertoire profiling.

In regard to this clonotype: The target of this receptor is not known. There are no base qualities to consult, and no much larger clone falls within one base.

In the paper's terms, the treatment or condition label means: allogeneic hematopoietic cell transplantation with graft depleted of TCRalphabeta T cells and CD19 B cells. The transplant recipients were children given TCRalphabeta/CD19-depleted allogeneic hematopoietic cell grafts. CDR1 MDHEN and CDR2 SYDVKM were looked up in the germline V gene. V and J are trimmed by 4 bases and 4 bases, and the gene matches miss 11 bases of the junction. The CDR3 covers 17 residues, taking in both the cysteine and the phenylalanine. The sequence is cut down to CDR3 DNA, 51 bases in frame from base 1. Library generation was performed with PCR. TCRdb names Illumina HiSeq 2500 as the instrument used. Molecular barcoding was employed in the preparation of TCR libraries, with unique molecular identifiers being used to normalize TCRbeta repertoire quantification. TCRdb passed the public sequencing reads through fastp at Q25 and MiXCR, retaining productive beta sequences. CDR3 protein sequences are deduplicated, and each keeps its most common genes and DNA. Recorded for this sample are hundreds of thousands of distinct CDR3 sequences; around 13% of them occurred a single time. Of the sample, 0.79% falls within the top ten clones.

What the research found in general, with its limitations: Hyperexpanded clone frequencies declined over subsequent months; after one year, T-cell counts and TCRbeta diversity were mostly attributed to newly produced T cells. In some patients, high TCRbeta diversity at day 60 was attributed to recipient T cells and intrathymic progenitors that had survived conditioning. The apparently early alphabetaT-cell count recovery about two months after transplant was reportedly dependent on only several hundred rapidly expanded clones derived from non-depleted graft cells.

The chain employs TRBV28 and TRBJ2-1; the central 9 bases match TRBD1. The specimen comprised PBMCs, sampled before TCRalphabeta/CD19-depleted stem cell transplant. The sequence derives from a girl aged 2-15 years with congenital amegakaryocytic thrombocytopenia, due to receive a stem cell transplant. CDR3 sequence: CASSSTQGAPRYNEQFF. The DNA sequence reads TGTGCCAGCAGTTCAACACAGGGGGCCCCGCGGTACAATGAGCAGTTCTTC.